The entry that follows covers one T cell receptor beta chain sequence. Measured with immunoSEQ multiplex PCR; TCRdb has only the in-frame clones, and not every one. Found here are about 250,000 clones, approximately 85% of them singletons; the top ten hold around 4.7%. This specimen comes from a study of blood T cell repertoires in COVID-19. In the study overall: Nucleic acid was either cDNA or gDNA, and it came from T cells, B-cell-depleted T cells, or PBMCs.

This CDR3 comprises 14 residues. Germline V gives CDR1 LGHNA, CDR2 YSLEER. V was shortened by 2 bases and J by 3 bases, with 10 bases between the two germline ends. The sequence was collected from a woman between 65 and 79 years old with acute or convalescent COVID-19. The chain joins TRBV4-3 to TRBJ1-2; D gene uncertain. Sequencing was carried out using peripheral blood. Here the CDR3 reads CASSQLGRDYGYTF. The CDR3 DNA follows: TGCGCCAGCAGCCAACTCGGCCGGGACTATGGCTACACCTTC.